The 20 T cell receptor beta chains below all came from one sample that was sequenced in a study of T cells after yellow fever vaccination. TCRdb re-called the 5' RACE reads with MiXCR, one entry per CDR3 protein. The sample includes 250,000 to 300,000 distinct CDR3 sequences, approximately 12% seen only once; the top ten take 0.4% to 0.65%. The sequences come from CD4+ T cells sorted from PBMCs, collected 45 days after the yellow fever booster vaccination. These receptors all stem from a man aged 25 to 40 who received the YFV17D yellow fever vaccine.

This clonotype was seen once. The genes are TRBV18 and TRBJ2-7; D unclear. V lost 0 bases and J lost 1, with 7 bases in between. Per the germline V gene, CDR1 is KGHSH and CDR2 is LQKENI. The CDR3 has 14 residues. CDR3 in DNA: TGTGCCAGCTCACCACCGTCCAGGTCCTACGAGCAGTACTTC. As protein: CASSPPSRSYEQYF.

This clonotype was detected only a few times. CDR3 sequence: CASADRANEKLFF. The CDR3 nucleotides are TGTGCCAGCGCGGACAGGGCAAATGAAAAACTGTTTTTT. The V call is TRBV27, the J call TRBJ1-4, with TRBD1 matching over 8 bases. After removal of 8 bases from V and 5 bases from J, the junction contained 4 bases not matched to a gene. The CDR3 is made up of 13 amino acids. The germline CDR1 and CDR2 sequences are MNHEY and SMNVEV (reference sequence).

Only one count was recorded for this clonotype. The chain carries TRBV4-3 and TRBJ2-2; D is perhaps TRBD2 (5 bases). This CDR3 has 15 residues. Germline V gives CDR1 LGHNA, CDR2 YSLEER. The V end was cut by 6 bases, the J end by 0 bases, with 11 bases between. For the CDR3, the DNA is TGCGCCAGCAGATACAGCGGCGCGAACACCGGGGAGCTGTTTTTT. Its protein product is CASRYSGANTGELFF.

V usage is TRBV20-1 and J usage is TRBJ2-3; D is unclear. Germline CDR1 is DFQATT and CDR2 is SNEGSKA (reference sequence). The CDR3 extends over 14 amino acids. The V end was cut by 1 base, the J end by 7 bases, with 15 bases between. In nucleotides, the CDR3 is TGCAGTGCTAGAGTCGGTGGATCGAGCAATACGCAGTATTTT. It codes for CSARVGGSSNTQYF.

The chain uses TRBV20-1 and TRBJ2-1, with TRBD2 matching 11 bases. V lost 5 bases and J lost 7; bases outside the gene matches: 10. CDR1 is DFQATT, CDR2 SNEGSKA, per germline (reference sequence). This CDR3 spans 15 amino acids. The CDR3 DNA is TGCAGTGCTTACAGACTAGCGGGAATCACGAATGAGCAGTTCTTC. As protein: CSAYRLAGITNEQFF.

This clonotype was seen a handful of times. The chain couples TRBV20-1 to TRBJ1-2, with a possible D match to TRBD1 (6 bases). V lost 3 bases to trimming and J lost 6 bases, with 14 bases between them. Germline V gene sequence: CDR1 DFQATT, CDR2 SNEGSKA (reference sequence). The CDR3 has 13 amino acids. CDR3 DNA sequence: TGCAGTGCTAGTGAATACAGGGCTCATGGCTACACCTTC. It specifies CSASEYRAHGYTF.

This chain connects TRBV1 to TRBJ2-1; the table's D call, TRBD1, has no DNA check behind it. TRBV1 is labeled a pseudogene. This CDR3 is 16 amino acids long. CDR3 sequence reads: CTSSPPGGRSYNEQFF. CDR3 nucleotide sequence: TGCACCAGCAGCCCCCCGGGCGGGAGGTCCTACAATGAGCAGTTCTTC.

This clonotype was seen a handful of times. V and J are TRBV6-2 or TRBV6-3 and TRBJ2-5; D not resolved. V lost 4 bases and J lost 5, with 8 bases in between. The CDR3 is made up of 12 amino acids. Looked up from germline, CDR1 is MNHEY and CDR2 is SVGEGT. The CDR3, as DNA: TGTGCCAGCAGTTTTGACCGGGAGACCCAGTACTTC. Translating it yields CASSFDRETQYF.

The gene calls are TRBV5-1 and TRBJ2-3; D is perhaps TRBD2 (5 bases). This CDR3 spans 12 amino acids. V lost 3 bases and J 7 bases, leaving 9 bases between the germline ends. The germline gives CDR1 SGHRS, CDR2 YFSETQ. The CDR3: CASSSRENTQYF. The DNA of the CDR3 is TGCGCCAGCAGCTCCCGGGAAAATACGCAGTATTTT.

The chain links TRBV12-3 or TRBV12-4 to TRBJ2-1, with 9 bases that match TRBD2. This CDR3 has 19 residues. Trimming took 5 bases from V and 5 from J; bases not matched to a gene: 19. The CDR3 sequence: CASSPSASGRSLWDNEQFF. The CDR3 DNA sequence: TGTGCCAGCAGTCCCTCGGCGAGCGGGAGGAGTTTGTGGGACAATGAGCAGTTCTTC.

This clonotype occurred many times. This chain connects TRBV29-1 to TRBJ2-4; TRBD1 matches 7 bases. The ends lost 5 bases at V and 6 bases at J; junction bases unmatched: 10. The CDR3 has 14 residues. Germline assignment: CDR1 SQVTM and CDR2 ANQGSEA. The CDR3 region is CSVLGTAKGNIQYF. CDR3 nucleotides: TGCAGCGTTCTTGGGACAGCTAAGGGAAACATTCAGTACTTC.

In its sample, this clonotype was seen once. The rearrangement links TRBV5-1 to TRBJ2-5; D is uncertain. Between the trimmed V and J ends, which lost 5 bases and 2 bases, there was a span of 13 bases. Germline CDR1 is SGHRS and CDR2 is YFSETQ. The CDR3 runs to 14 residues. CDR3 amino acids: CASRNQFPQETQYF. As DNA, the CDR3 is TGCGCCAGCAGAAACCAGTTCCCTCAAGAGACCCAGTACTTC.

V is TRBV5-1 and J is TRBJ2-7; a weak D match, TRBD1 (6 bases). With 3 bases removed from V and 0 bases from J, the gap between germline ends came to 16 bases. The germline CDR1 and CDR2 sequences are SGHRS and YFSETQ. This CDR3 contains 16 residues. This chain's CDR3 is CASSSQLGQNSYEQYF. The CDR3 bases are TGCGCCAGCAGCTCGCAATTAGGACAGAACTCCTACGAGCAGTACTTC.

The gene calls are TRBV7-2 and TRBJ2-1, with D possibly matching TRBD2 (6 bases). CDR3 length: 16 residues. Germline CDR1 is SGHTA and CDR2 is FQGNSA. Deletions cut 6 bases from V and 1 base from J, with 16 bases between. Here the CDR3 DNA reads TGTGCCAGCAGAATTTCTAGCGTCAGTTCCTACAATGAGCAGTTCTTC. Protein product: CASRISSVSSYNEQFF.

This clonotype was seen a few times. This rearrangement joins TRBV5-6 to TRBJ1-3; D gene uncertain. The V and J ends lost 5 bases and 0 bases respectively, with 9 bases between them. This CDR3 has 14 residues. Germline-derived CDR1 and CDR2 are SGHDT and YYEEEE. CDR3 coding DNA: TGTGCCAGCAGTTTCTCGGTCTCTGGAAACACCATATATTTT. This gives the protein CASSFSVSGNTIYF.

This chain uses TRBV24-1 with TRBJ2-1; 9 bases map to TRBD1. CDR1 KGHDR and CDR2 SFDVKD come from the germline V gene. Trimming took 3 bases from V and 0 from J; bases not matched to a gene: 2. The CDR3 extends over 16 amino acids. The CDR3 DNA reads as TGTGCCACCAGTGATCGGGACAGGGACTCCTACAATGAGCAGTTCTTC. Its protein is CATSDRDRDSYNEQFF.

In this sample, this clonotype turned up a few times. V gene TRBV11-1 combines with J gene TRBJ2-1; 9 positions agree with TRBD2. CDR3 length: 16 amino acids. The germline V gene encodes CDR1 SGHAT and CDR2 FQDESV (reference sequence). Unmatched junction bases numbered 12, after V lost 5 bases and J lost 7 bases. The CDR3 DNA is TGTGCCAGCAGCCCGCAGCTAGCGGGAAAGGTGAATGAGCAGTTCTTC. Encoded protein: CASSPQLAGKVNEQFF. The variable domain in full, with the rest retrieved from reference TRBV11-1 and TRBJ2-1, is EAEVAQSPRYKITEKSQAVAFWCDPISGHATLYWYRQILGQGPELLVQFQDESVVDDSQLPKDRFSAERLKGVDSTLKIQPAELGDSAMYLCASSPQLAGKVNEQFFGPGTRLTVL.

This clonotype has more than one count but fewer than ten. In DNA, the CDR3 is TGCAGTGCGCTAACCCCCCCAGAGCAGTTCTTC. Translating it yields CSALTPPEQFF. V and J are TRBV20-1 and TRBJ2-1; no firm D call. CDR1 is DFQATT, CDR2 SNEGSKA, per germline (reference sequence). The CDR3 is made up of 11 amino acids. Trimming left V 6 bases short and J 10 bases short, with 13 bases between.

The chain recombines TRBV20-1 with TRBJ2-5; 8 positions match TRBD2. This CDR3 spans 13 amino acids. Looked up from germline, CDR1 is DFQATT and CDR2 is SNEGSKA (reference sequence). After removal of 3 bases from V and 5 bases from J, the junction contained 5 bases not matched to a gene. CDR3 DNA sequence: TGCAGTGCTAGGTTTAGCGGGACGGAGACCCAGTACTTC. Protein sequence: CSARFSGTETQYF.

In its sample, this clonotype was seen many times. One end of the junction varies from germline; a read error may be responsible. This chain uses TRBV5-1 with TRBJ2-1; a weak D match, TRBD2 (5 bases). This CDR3 has 13 residues. Germline CDR1 reads SGHRS; CDR2 reads YFSETQ. The CDR3 protein is CASSLGDYNEQFF. The CDR3 coding sequence is TGTGCCAGCAGTTTGGGAGATTACAATGAGCAGTTCTTC.